What follows are 11 T cell receptor beta chains derived from one specimen sequenced in a study of T cells in Graves' hyperthyroidism and ophthalmopathy. The investigators amplified TCR beta CDR3 regions from RNA transcripts. HTBI primers were the set used in a first-round RT-PCR of the TCR CDR3. TCRdb independently ran MiXCR on the multiplex PCR reads; one entry per CDR3 protein. The sample yields approximately 330,000 distinct CDR3 sequences, about an eighth seen once. The sample taken for sequencing was blood. Receptor source: a woman between 40 and 50 years old with Graves' ophthalmopathy.

This clonotype was seen repeatedly, ten times or more. The chain links TRBV6-6 to TRBJ2-7; 8 positions match TRBD1. The V gene's germline CDR1 is MNHNY and CDR2 SVGAGI (reference sequence). The CDR3 has 16 residues. Trimming cost V 3 bases and J 4 bases; bases outside gene matches: 11. CDR3: CASSYRGTGLLYEQYF. CDR3 nucleotide sequence: TGTGCCAGCAGTTATCGGGGGACAGGTTTGTTATACGAGCAGTACTTC.

This clonotype was counted many times. The chain combines TRBV27 with TRBJ2-2; a possible D gene is TRBD1 (6 bases). Per germline, CDR1 MNHEY and CDR2 SMNVEV (reference sequence). The CDR3 runs to 16 residues. Between the trimmed V and J ends, which lost 8 bases and 8 bases, there was a span of 24 bases. CDR3 region: CASSRDTRPKGGELFF. DNA for the CDR3: TGTGCCAGCTCCCGGGACACACGACCAAAGGGGGGGGAGCTGTTTTTT.

This clonotype appeared many times. The J gene is TRBJ1-6, the V gene TRBV12-3 or TRBV12-4; tentative D call: TRBD1 (5 bases). CDR3 size: 13 residues. V shed 5 bases and J shed 7 bases, with 9 bases lying between them. Here the CDR3 reads CASSPGGNSPLHF. For the CDR3, the DNA is TGTGCCAGCAGTCCGGGGGGAAATTCACCCCTCCACTTT.

This clonotype turned up a few times. V gene TRBV3-1 combines with J gene TRBJ1-6; 8 nucleotides align to TRBD1. Looked up from germline, CDR1 is LGHDT and CDR2 is YNNKEL (reference sequence). The J segment lost 9 bases and the V segment lost 6 bases, leaving 7 bases of the junction unmatched. The CDR3 extends over 14 amino acids. In DNA form, the CDR3 reads TGTGCCAGCAGTGACAGGGGTTGGGCTTCACCCCTCCACTTT. Translated: CASSDRGWASPLHF.

The V call is TRBV20-1, the J call TRBJ1-6; the D gene is possibly TRBD1 (5 bases). Germline V gene data show CDR1 as DFQATT and CDR2 as SNEGSKA (reference sequence). V shed 3 bases and J shed 7 bases, with 13 bases lying between them. The CDR3 consists of 14 residues. The CDR3 nucleotides read TGCAGTGCTAGGGACACTTTTTGGAATTCACCCCTCCACTTT. Translating gives CSARDTFWNSPLHF.

In its sample, this clonotype was seen a few times. V gene TRBV20-1 combines with J gene TRBJ2-1, with 12 bases fitting TRBD2. Germline V gene sequence: CDR1 DFQATT, CDR2 SNEGSKA (reference sequence). The CDR3 length is 16 residues. V shed 4 bases, J shed 7 bases, and the junction held 11 bases outside the gene matches. CDR3 nucleotide sequence: TGCAGTGCTATAATACTAGCGGGGGGAGGGAGGAATGAGCAGTTCTTC. Translating it yields CSAIILAGGGRNEQFF.

A remark on this clonotype: This may arise from a read error, as a much more abundant clone is one base away. The V and J genes are TRBV5-8 and TRBJ2-1; D uncertain. The CDR3 is 13 residues long. Per the germline V gene, CDR1 is SGHTS and CDR2 is YDEGEE. Trimming left V 7 bases short and J 7 bases short, with 15 bases between. This chain's CDR3 is CASDAWSRNEQFF. The DNA of the CDR3 is TGTGCCAGCGATGCCTGGAGTAGGAATGAGCAGTTCTTC.

In this sample, this clonotype turned up a few times. At one boundary the junction diverges from the germline segment, which might be a read error. V gene TRBV27 combines with J gene TRBJ1-1; possible D gene TRBD1, 6 bases. Per the germline V gene, CDR1 is MNHEY and CDR2 is SMNVEV (reference sequence). The CDR3 length is 15 residues. In DNA, the CDR3 is TGTGCCAGCAGTCTATCCCCCAGGGGGAACACTGAAGCTTTCTTT. It codes for CASSLSPRGNTEAFF.

This chain joins TRBV9 and TRBJ2-1, with TRBD2 matching 10 bases. Trimming took 5 bases from V and 5 from J; bases not matched to a gene: 10. This CDR3 has 16 residues. Per germline, CDR1 SGDLS and CDR2 YYNGEE. CDR3 residues: CASSLAGVGLNNEQFF. DNA for the CDR3: TGTGCCAGCAGTCTAGCGGGAGTAGGTCTTAACAATGAGCAGTTCTTC.

This clonotype came up a few times. The chain carries TRBV4-1 and TRBJ1-4, with 8 bases that match TRBD1. The junction had 6 bases not matched to a gene; V was cut back by 5 bases and J by 7 bases. The CDR3 has 14 amino acids. Germline-derived CDR1 and CDR2 are MGHRA and YSYEKL. The CDR3 sequence: CASSVRTGIEKLFF. CDR3 bases: TGCGCCAGCAGCGTTAGGACAGGGATTGAAAAACTGTTTTTT.

This clonotype was seen a few times. The rearrangement uses TRBV12-3 or TRBV12-4 and TRBJ2-3, with 8 bases lining up with TRBD2. The CDR3 is 21 amino acids. The J segment lost 0 bases and the V segment lost 1 base, leaving 18 bases of the junction unmatched. CDR3 DNA: TGTGCCAGCAGTTTAGTGTACGGCCGGGGGGGGGGGCCATCTAGCACAGATACGCAGTATTTT. Amino acid sequence: CASSLVYGRGGGPSSTDTQYF.